Each of the 23 T cell receptor beta chains below was sequenced from the same sample in a study of monozygotic twins with inflammatory bowel disease. TCRdb re-called the 5' RACE reads and gives one entry per CDR3 protein, without DNA. Reported are 150,000 to 200,000 distinct CDR3 sequences; the ten largest clones contain 7.4%. The sample consisted of blood. Receptors were obtained from a human donor with ulcerative colitis or Crohn's disease, or a healthy co-twin of an affected twin (not recorded which).

The V call is TRBV13, the J call TRBJ2-7; TCRdb's D call, TRBD1, is unchecked because there is no DNA. Germline assignment: CDR1 PRHDT and CDR2 FYEKMQ (reference sequence). This CDR3 comprises 14 residues. The CDR3 is CASSSTGMVYEQYF.

The chain recombines TRBV7-2 with TRBJ2-5; checking the TCRdb D call of TRBD2 is not possible without DNA. Germline CDR1 reads SGHTA; CDR2 reads FQGNSA. The CDR3 totals 15 residues. CDR3: CASSLASGPQETQYF.

This sequence joins TRBV7-9 and TRBJ2-7; as DNA is missing, the TRBD1 call by TCRdb cannot be tested. The germline gives CDR1 SEHNR, CDR2 FQNEAQ (reference sequence). The CDR3 length is 15 residues. CDR3 amino acids: CASSPPDYDRYEQYF.

The chain recombines TRBV2 with TRBJ1-1; as DNA is missing, the TRBD1 call by TCRdb cannot be tested. The germline gives CDR1 SNHLY, CDR2 FYNNEI. The CDR3 sequence is 14 residues long. The chain's CDR3 is CASMRLSGNTEAFF.

The CDR3: CASMRGYGYEQYF. The chain has TRBV19 and TRBJ2-7; TCRdb selects TRBD2, and the lack of DNA leaves this call unchecked. The CDR3 is 13 amino acids. Germline V CDR1 and CDR2: LNHDA, SQIVND (reference sequence).

The chain carries TRBV7-2 and TRBJ2-5; TCRdb designates TRBD2, a call that cannot be tested without DNA. Looked up from germline, CDR1 is SGHTA and CDR2 is FQGNSA. The CDR3 is made up of 14 amino acids. CDR3 protein: CASSLGAGPGTQYF.

V is TRBV5-1 and J is TRBJ2-2. In germline, CDR1 is SGHRS, CDR2 YFSETQ. This CDR3 is built from 16 residues. CDR3 sequence reads: CASSLAGLGNTGELFF. Full variable domain (outside the CDR3, taken from reference TRBV5-1 and TRBJ2-2): KAGVTQTPRYLIKTRGQQVTLSCSPISGHRSVSWYQQTPGQGLQFLFEYFSETQRNKGNFPGRFSGRQFSNSRSEMNVSTLELGDSALYLCASSLAGLGNTGELFFGEGSRLTVL.

CDR3 amino acids: CASRGRLAGWNEQFF. V usage is TRBV2 and J usage is TRBJ2-1; checking the TCRdb D call of TRBD2 is not possible without DNA. Germline CDR1 reads SNHLY; CDR2 reads FYNNEI. The CDR3 sequence is 15 residues long.

This clonotype is called medium-sized based on its frequency. The V gene is TRBV9, the J gene TRBJ2-3; TCRdb indicates TRBD2, and absent DNA this call remains unverified. Germline assignment: CDR1 SGDLS and CDR2 YYNGEE. CDR3 length: 14 amino acids. The CDR3: CASGSRGFTDTQYF.

This CDR3 is CASSQEKAAGGPWETQYF. This chain joins TRBV3-1 and TRBJ2-5; TCRdb's D call, TRBD2, is unchecked because there is no DNA. CDR1 is LGHDT and CDR2 is YNNKEL in the germline V gene (reference sequence). The CDR3 consists of 18 residues.

CDR3 residues: CASSESGHWGQPQHF. The chain combines TRBV10-2 with TRBJ1-5; TCRdb calls TRBD1, which cannot be checked without DNA. This CDR3 contains 15 residues. Germline assignment: CDR1 WSHSY and CDR2 SAAADI.

The chain employs TRBV20-1 and TRBJ2-7; TCRdb lists TRBD1, though no DNA is available to test this call. Germline CDR1 and CDR2: DFQATT and SNEGSKA (reference sequence). This CDR3 is built from 14 residues. Here the CDR3 reads CSARTRGATYEQYF.

The chain uses TRBV12-3 or TRBV12-4 and TRBJ1-1; TCRdb returns TRBD1, unconfirmable since there is no DNA. CDR3 length equals 15 residues. CDR3 protein: CAITLRGQVNTEAFF.

The gene calls are TRBV6-1 and TRBJ1-4; TCRdb picks TRBD1, but there is no DNA to check that call. Germline V gene lookup returns CDR1 MNHNS and CDR2 SASEGT. The CDR3 has 17 amino acids. CDR3 protein: CASRPARGWATNEKLFF.

The V gene is TRBV5-4, the J gene TRBJ1-1; TCRdb returns TRBD1, unconfirmable since there is no DNA. CDR1 is SGHNT and CDR2 is YYREEE in the germline V gene (reference sequence). This CDR3 region has 17 residues. The CDR3 spells CASSPRDRGLASPEAFF.

The chain combines TRBV7-2 with TRBJ2-4. CDR1 and CDR2 from the germline V gene are SGHTA and FQGNSA. The CDR3 is made up of 13 amino acids. CDR3 sequence reads: CASSAGSLNIQYF.

The chain is built from TRBV18 and TRBJ1-6. This CDR3 is 17 amino acids long. In germline, CDR1 is KGHSH, CDR2 LQKENI. The CDR3 sequence: CASSPLAPSSYNSPLHF.

The chain recombines TRBV14 with TRBJ1-3; TCRdb's D call of TRBD1 is untestable without DNA. CDR1 SGHDN and CDR2 FVKESK come from the germline V gene. This CDR3 is built from 15 residues. The CDR3 region is CASSLQGASGNTIYF. The full variable domain, with the rest looked up from reference TRBV14 and TRBJ1-3, is EAGVTQFPSHSVIEKGQTVTLRCDPISGHDNLYWYRRVMGKEIKFLLHFVKESKQDESGMPNNRFLAERTGGTYSTLKVQPAELEDSGVYFCASSLQGASGNTIYFGEGSWLTVV.

The genes are TRBV7-2 and TRBJ2-7; the D gene TCRdb calls, TRBD2, cannot be checked with no DNA. The CDR3 sequence is 14 residues long. CDR1 SGHTA and CDR2 FQGNSA come from the germline V gene. The CDR3 here is CASSLKAGDYEQYF.

This chain links TRBV29-1 with TRBJ1-4; with no DNA, the TCRdb D assignment of TRBD1 cannot be verified. The length of the CDR3 is 15 residues. CDR1 is SQVTM and CDR2 is ANQGSEA in the germline V gene. CDR3 sequence reads: CSVVSPTGDNEKLFF.

The rearrangement links TRBV7-8 to TRBJ2-1. CDR1 SGHVS and CDR2 FQNEAQ come from the germline V gene. The CDR3 length is 12 residues. Here the CDR3 reads CASSLPYNEQFF.

The chain recombines TRBV5-5 with TRBJ2-6. The germline CDR1 and CDR2 sequences are SGHKS and YYEKEE (reference sequence). There are 16 residues in the CDR3. The CDR3 sequence is CASSFGVGSGANVLTF.

The genes are TRBV20-1 and TRBJ2-7; there is no DNA to check the TCRdb D call of TRBD1. Per the germline V gene, CDR1 is DFQATT and CDR2 is SNEGSKA (reference sequence). The CDR3 spans 14 residues. The CDR3 loop is CSARPTTGTYEQYF.